Sequencing of this TCR beta chain was carried out in a study of T cells after yellow fever vaccination. Study context: Fractions low in cell number were prepared with SMART-Seq v4 Ultra Low Input.

TCRdb recomputed calls from the 5' RACE reads with MiXCR, one row per CDR3 protein. The profile covers under 150,000 distinct CDR3 sequences, with nearly 15% appearing a single time and roughly 43% taken by the ten largest. Comment on this clonotype: Antigen unknown.

Germline V gene lookup returns CDR1 MGHRA and CDR2 YSYEKL. The CDR3 extends over 12 amino acids. V lost 0 bases and J 9 bases, leaving 6 bases between the germline ends. Study-level results: Once the booster was given, most primary-vaccination clones reappeared, at approximately 97% for CD4 and around 90% for CD8. Some clonotypes were seen in both the CD4 and the CD8 compartments. These made up a small share and likely arose from convergent recombination.

The V call is TRBV4-1, the J call TRBJ2-1; D remains ambiguous. This sequence originates from a man aged 18 to 30 who received the YFV17D yellow fever vaccine. Source: CD8+ T cells sorted from PBMCs, taken 5 days after the yellow fever booster vaccination. CDR3 sequence reads: CASSQDSGEQFF. DNA of the CDR3: TGCGCCAGCAGCCAAGATTCGGGTGAGCAGTTCTTC.